This record looks at one T cell receptor beta chain sequence and its context. The antigen is unknown. The V segment lost 1 base and the J segment 1 base; nucleotides outside the gene matches: 2. This CDR3 has 15 amino acids. Germline CDR1 reads SQVTM; CDR2 reads ANQGSEA. Based on clinical symptoms, serum thyroxine and TRAb, thyroid ultrasound and orbital computed tomography, diagnoses were reached. These data belong to a study of T cells in Graves' hyperthyroidism and ophthalmopathy. General study findings and limits: Ophthalmopathy cases were set apart from stable hyperthyroidism by a 13 V-J model. Most thyroid clonotypes expanded above 0.001 were also detected in blood.

Template material for amplifying TCR beta CDR3 regions consisted of RNA transcripts. Using the HTBI primer set, a first-round RT-PCR was run on the TCR CDR3. TCRdb passed the multiplex PCR reads through MiXCR, listing each CDR3 protein once. The sample records 150,000 or so distinct CDR3 sequences, over 20% being singletons. The rearrangement joins TRBV29-1 to TRBJ2-3, with 10 positions matching TRBD2. This clonotype was sampled from a woman in her forties or fifties with Graves' hyperthyroidism that later progressed to Graves' ophthalmopathy. The specimen sequenced was blood. The CDR3 reads CSVEAGTSGTDTQYF. The CDR3, as DNA: TGCAGCGTTGAAGCCGGGACTAGCGGCACAGATACGCAGTATTTT.